The 26 T cell receptor beta chains below all came from one sample that was sequenced in a study of OX40 agonist ivuxolimab in advanced cancers. The library was generated by the immunoSEQ multiplex PCR assay. Not all clones reach the TCRdb copy of this immuneACCESS table, which keeps in-frame sequences only. Checked studies attribute under half of the gap to unresolved V genes and leave the rest unexplained. For this sample there are tens of thousands of clones; 88% appear just once. The top ten clonotypes cover 11% of the sample. The sequences come from CD4+ or CD8+ T cells sorted from blood, collected in a trial of the OX40 agonist ivuxolimab. The receptors were sampled from an adult with an advanced solid tumor such as melanoma, head and neck, liver or kidney cancer.

The chain has TRBV19 and TRBJ2-1; D tentatively fits TRBD1 or TRBD2 (5 bases each). The CDR3 consists of 13 residues. V was cut by 3 bases and J by 5 bases, with 8 bases left in between. CDR1 is LNHDA and CDR2 is SQIVND in the germline V gene (reference sequence). The CDR3 sequence: CASSIGAHNEQFF. The CDR3 DNA sequence: TGTGCCAGTAGTATCGGGGCCCACAATGAGCAGTTCTTC.

The chain has TRBV28 and TRBJ1-1; no clear D gene. Germline V gene sequence: CDR1 MDHEN, CDR2 SYDVKM. The CDR3 is 15 residues long. Trimming pared 6 bases from V and 3 bases from J, leaving 17 bases between. CDR3 region: CASSLSSSGDTEAFF. The CDR3 DNA is TGTGCCAGCAGCTTAAGTAGCAGCGGGGACACTGAAGCTTTCTTT. Complete variable domain (other parts from reference TRBV28 and TRBJ1-1): DVKVTQSSRYLVKRTGEKVFLECVQDMDHENMFWYRQDPGLGLRLIYFSYDVKMKEKGDIPEGYSVSREKKERFSLILESASTNQTSMYLCASSLSSSGDTEAFFGQGTRLTVV.

This sequence joins TRBV7-6 and TRBJ2-1, with D possibly TRBD2 on 5 matching bases. Germline loops: CDR1 SGHVS, CDR2 FNYEAQ. The CDR3 runs 12 residues. The germline V and J ends were trimmed by 6 bases and 10 bases, with 13 bases remaining between them. CDR3 in DNA: TGTGCCAGCAGTCCTCTAAGCGGCGAGCAGTTCTTC. It encodes CASSPLSGEQFF.

The genes are TRBV27 and TRBJ1-4; D possibly corresponds to TRBD1 (5 bases). The CDR3 spans 15 residues. The V gene's germline CDR1 is MNHEY and CDR2 SMNVEV (reference sequence). V was trimmed by 5 bases and J by 7 bases, leaving 17 bases between them. The CDR3 protein is CASSPGTSGGEKLFF. As DNA, the CDR3 is TGTGCCAGCAGTCCAGGGACCTCGGGGGGTGAAAAACTGTTTTTT. Variable domain in full (rest from reference TRBV27 and TRBJ1-4): EAQVTQNPRYLITVTGKKLTVTCSQNMNHEYMSWYRQDPGLGLRQIYYSMNVEVTDKGDVPEGYKVSRKEKRNFPLILESPSPNQTSLYFCASSPGTSGGEKLFFGSGTQLSVL.

V is TRBV15 and J is TRBJ2-3, with 8 bases lining up with TRBD2. J was trimmed by 5 bases and V by 1 base; bases with no gene match: 14. The CDR3 runs 18 residues. The germline V gene has CDR1 LNHNV and CDR2 YYDKDF (reference sequence). CDR3 nucleotides: TGTGCCACCAGCAGAGGGTGGGGTTCGAGCGGGAGTGGAGATACGCAGTATTTT. This encodes CATSRGWGSSGSGDTQYF.

This chain uses TRBV2 with TRBJ2-2, with TRBD1 as a possible D gene (6 bases). The CDR3 has 14 amino acids. Germline-derived CDR1 and CDR2 are SNHLY and FYNNEI. The V end was cut by 8 bases, the J end by 4 bases, with 14 bases between. The DNA for the CDR3 is TGTGCCAGCGAGGGAGAAGGGGGCACCGGGGAGCTGTTTTTT. It codes for CASEGEGGTGELFF.

There are a few counts of this clone. The chain employs TRBV29-1 and TRBJ2-7, with 9 positions matching TRBD2. Germline V gives CDR1 SQVTM, CDR2 ANQGSEA. This CDR3 has 14 residues. Trimming took 4 bases from V and 1 from J; bases not matched to a gene: 5. Written as DNA, the CDR3 is TGCAGCGTTGTTCCAGCGGGAGGTTCCTACGAGCAGTACTTC. This translates into CSVVPAGGSYEQYF.

The chain joins TRBV10-2 to TRBJ2-3, with D possibly being TRBD2 (6 bases). Germline V CDR1 and CDR2: WSHSY, SAAADI. The CDR3 length is 15 residues. Between the trimmed V and J ends, which lost 6 bases and 0 bases, there was a span of 13 bases. As DNA, the CDR3 is TGCGCCAGCAGAGAATCGGGAGCTAGCACAGATACGCAGTATTTT. Amino acids: CASRESGASTDTQYF.

The chain uses TRBV27 and TRBJ2-3; possibly TRBD2 for D (5 bases). V shed 7 bases and J shed 4 bases, with 18 bases lying between them. The length of the CDR3 is 15 residues. Germline CDR1 reads MNHEY; CDR2 reads SMNVEV (reference sequence). This CDR3 reads CASTLHSGSPDTQYF. In nucleotides, the CDR3 is TGTGCCAGCACCCTCCACAGCGGAAGTCCAGATACGCAGTATTTT.

This clone was picked up one time. The chain joins TRBV6-5 to TRBJ2-1; weak D call: TRBD2 (5 bases). Trimming removed 5 bases at V and 1 base at J, with 12 bases between. The CDR3 loop spans 15 amino acids. CDR1 MNHEY and CDR2 SVGAGI come from the germline V gene. This CDR3 reads CASSHLAESYNEQFF. The CDR3, as DNA: TGTGCCAGCAGTCACCTAGCTGAGTCCTACAATGAGCAGTTCTTC.

The rearrangement joins TRBV2 to TRBJ2-5; D gene ambiguous. V was clipped by 3 bases and J by 4 bases, with 18 bases between them. Germline CDR1 SNHLY, CDR2 FYNNEI. This CDR3 region has 16 residues. CDR3 nucleotide sequence: TGTGCCAGCAGTGATAGGATGCGAAGTGTCCCAGAGACCCAGTACTTC. The encoded protein is CASSDRMRSVPETQYF.

The chain couples TRBV7-8 to TRBJ2-5; perhaps TRBD1 as D (5 bases). Germline V gene lookup returns CDR1 SGHVS and CDR2 FQNEAQ. The CDR3 consists of 15 residues. V lost 1 base to trimming and J lost 2 bases, with 11 bases between them. Here the CDR3 reads CASSLGGAPQETQYF. The CDR3 nucleotides are TGTGCCAGCAGCTTAGGTGGGGCACCACAAGAGACCCAGTACTTC. The variable domain in full, with the rest retrieved from reference TRBV7-8 and TRBJ2-5, is GAGVSQSPRYKVAKRGQDVALRCDPISGHVSLFWYQQALGQGPEFLTYFQNEAQLDKSGLPSDRFFAERPEGSVSTLKIQRTQQEDSAVYLCASSLGGAPQETQYFGPGTRLLVL.

V is TRBV2 and J is TRBJ2-1; 8 nucleotides match TRBD2. The germline CDR1 and CDR2 sequences are SNHLY and FYNNEI. Trimming at V came to 6 bases and at J to 1 base, leaving 2 bases not matched to a gene. This CDR3 comprises 14 residues. The CDR3, as DNA: TGTGCCAGCAGGACTAGCGCTTCCTACAATGAGCAGTTCTTC. Translated, it gives CASRTSASYNEQFF.

The V call is TRBV27, the J call TRBJ1-1; possible D gene TRBD1, 6 bases. This CDR3 has 14 residues. CDR1 is MNHEY, CDR2 SMNVEV, per germline (reference sequence). V lost 0 bases and J lost 8, with 13 bases in between. The CDR3 bases are TGTGCCAGCAGTTTATCGGACAGCTCCAGAGAAGCTTTCTTT. Residues: CASSLSDSSREAFF.

V and J are TRBV27 and TRBJ2-2; 7 nucleotides line up with TRBD1. CDR1 and CDR2 from the germline V gene are MNHEY and SMNVEV (reference sequence). V shed 5 bases, J shed 7 bases, and the junction held 10 bases outside the gene matches. This CDR3 contains 15 residues. CDR3: CASSHTGVVGGELFF. In nucleotides, the CDR3 is TGTGCCAGCAGTCATACAGGGGTAGTTGGCGGGGAGCTGTTTTTT.

V gene TRBV6-4 combines with J gene TRBJ2-2; TRBD2 aligns across 9 bases. The CDR3 has 16 residues. With V trimmed by 6 bases and J by 6 bases, 11 bases remained unmatched. From germline, CDR1 is MRHNA and CDR2 SNTAGT. The CDR3 reads CASRGTGLAGPGELFF. CDR3 nucleotides: TGTGCCAGCAGGGGCACAGGGCTAGCGGGACCCGGGGAGCTGTTTTTT.

V usage is TRBV5-4 and J usage is TRBJ2-2, with a tentative D call TRBD2 (5 bases). This CDR3 comprises 15 residues. V was cut by 2 bases and J by 3 bases, with 11 bases left in between. CDR1 is SGHNT and CDR2 is YYREEE in the germline V gene (reference sequence). DNA for the CDR3: TGTGCCAGCAGCTTCGAGGGTCTATACACCGGGGAGCTGTTTTTT. It codes for CASSFEGLYTGELFF. The variable domain in full, completed from reference TRBV5-4 and TRBJ2-2, reads ETGVTQSPTHLIKTRGQQVTLRCSSQSGHNTVSWYQQALGQGPQFIFQYYREEENGRGNFPPRFSGLQFPNYSSELNVNALELDDSALYLCASSFEGLYTGELFFGEGSRLTVL.

The gene calls are TRBV14 and TRBJ2-5; D is possibly TRBD1 (5 bases). CDR3 length: 17 residues. V lost 0 bases to trimming and J lost 5 bases, with 19 bases between them. The germline V gene encodes CDR1 SGHDN and CDR2 FVKESK. CDR3 DNA sequence: TGTGCCAGCAGCCAAGATGAAGGTTGGGGCCTGTGGGAGACCCAGTACTTC. Translating it yields CASSQDEGWGLWETQYF.

This chain joins TRBV28 and TRBJ1-1; 9 bases fit TRBD1. Germline trimming cut 5 bases from V and 2 bases from J; bases unmatched to any gene: 6. CDR1 and CDR2 from the germline V gene are MDHEN and SYDVKM. The CDR3 spans 15 residues. Written as DNA, the CDR3 is TGTGCCAGCAGTCCTCTGGGACAGGGAAACACTGAAGCTTTCTTT. Translated: CASSPLGQGNTEAFF.

The chain recombines TRBV4-1 with TRBJ1-2; weak D call: TRBD1 (5 bases). V shed 4 bases and J shed 8 bases, with 11 bases lying between them. Germline CDR1 reads MGHRA; CDR2 reads YSYEKL. The CDR3 length is 12 residues. The CDR3 nucleotides read TGCGCCAGCAGCCCGGGACCGGGCGGCTACACCTTC. This sequence encodes CASSPGPGGYTF.

This rearrangement joins TRBV29-1 to TRBJ2-1; 7 positions match TRBD1. CDR1 is SQVTM and CDR2 is ANQGSEA in the germline V gene. V lost 7 bases to trimming and J lost 6 bases; unmatched junction nucleotides: 3. The CDR3 runs 11 residues. The CDR3 region has the DNA TGCAGCGGCCAGGGGGTCAATGAGCAGTTCTTC. Its translation: CSGQGVNEQFF.

The chain combines TRBV7-2 with TRBJ2-7; unclear D gene. CDR1 and CDR2 from the germline V gene are SGHTA and FQGNSA. V was trimmed by 6 bases and J by 3 bases, leaving 12 bases between them. The CDR3 length is 13 residues. The DNA for the CDR3 is TGTGCCAGCAGTCCTGACATTGGCTACGAGCAGTACGTC. Translated: CASSPDIGYEQYV.

The chain uses TRBV28 and TRBJ2-7; no firm D call. V lost 2 bases and J 0 bases, leaving 8 bases between the germline ends. The CDR3 has 14 residues. Germline V gene sequence: CDR1 MDHEN, CDR2 SYDVKM. The CDR3 sequence is CASSLADRSYEQYF. CDR3 DNA: TGTGCCAGCAGTTTAGCGGACCGCTCCTACGAGCAGTACTTC.

V is TRBV13 and J is TRBJ2-2; D gene uncertain. The CDR3 sequence is 12 residues long. Trimming left V 2 bases short and J 2 bases short, with 0 bases between. Germline V gives CDR1 PRHDT, CDR2 FYEKMQ (reference sequence). The CDR3 DNA reads as TGTGCCAGCAGCTTAAACACCGGGGAGCTGTTTTTT. It is translated as CASSLNTGELFF. The entire variable domain, with the rest obtained from reference TRBV13 and TRBJ2-2, is as follows: AAGVIQSPRHLIKEKRETATLKCYPIPRHDTVYWYQQGPGQDPQFLISFYEKMQSDKGSIPDRFSAQQFSDYHSELNMSSLELGDSALYFCASSLNTGELFFGEGSRLTVL.

The rearrangement uses TRBV19 and TRBJ1-2; 7 bases line up with TRBD1. The CDR3 runs to 16 residues. Germline trimming cut 6 bases from V and 2 bases from J; bases unmatched to any gene: 12. CDR1 LNHDA and CDR2 SQIVND come from the germline V gene (reference sequence). This CDR3 is CASRKKGQTANYGYTF. CDR3 DNA: TGTGCCAGTAGGAAAAAGGGACAGACGGCAAACTATGGCTACACCTTC.

CDR3 sequence: CASSLGRGSGEKLFF. For the CDR3, the DNA is TGCGCCAGCAGCTTGGGGAGGGGGAGTGGTGAAAAACTGTTTTTT. The chain couples TRBV5-1 to TRBJ1-4; D is perhaps TRBD1 (6 bases). The germline gives CDR1 SGHRS, CDR2 YFSETQ. The CDR3 covers 15 residues. V lost 0 bases and J lost 7, with 13 bases in between.